The rows below give T cell receptor beta chains drawn from one sample of a study of shared clonotypes between healthy human individuals. Some clones are missing from TCRdb's copy, which holds only in-frame ones; the method was immunoSEQ multiplex PCR. The sample consists of approximately 2,000,000 clones, just under 95% of them appearing once. What was sequenced was naive CD4+ T cells from PBMCs. These receptors were collected from a young man in good health. Some clones in this sample may be carry-over from other donors' samples. Both conserved end residues are trimmed from each CDR3.

v_gene,j_gene,CDR3aa
TRBV5-4,TRBJ2-1,ASSPGLAGAYNEQF
TRBV7-2,TRBJ2-2,ASTLTGGAANTGELF
TRBV7-9,TRBJ1-2,ASSSWGQTNYGYT
TRBV5-1,TRBJ2-3,ASSLEPLALSTDTQY
TRBV6-5,TRBJ1-1,ASSYSVGLAGTEAF
TRBV18,TRBJ2-7,ASSPSVGGEQY
TRBV5-6,TRBJ2-1,ASSLGPGPNEQF
TRBV7-9,TRBJ2-5,ASSLSGWAGPYQETQY
TRBV28,TRBJ2-2,ASSLFLRTNTGELF
TRBV9,TRBJ2-7,ASSSRGLAGVDEQY
TRBV4-2,TRBJ2-7,ASSQGLAASSYEQY
TRBV14,TRBJ2-1,ASSRTRGAYNEQF
TRBV5-4,TRBJ2-7,ASSPSGRGYEQY
TRBV4-3,TRBJ2-5,ASSQDASSQETQY
TRBV27,TRBJ1-5,ASSLIRGRQPQH
TRBV18,TRBJ1-4,ASTAGTGGVNEKLF
TRBV5-1,TRBJ2-2,ASSLDATGELF
TRBV5-4,TRBJ1-1,ASSLGTGDSSEAF
TRBV7-3,TRBJ2-1,ASSSTSGRGNNEQF
TRBV14,TRBJ2-7,ASSPRRVAGTYEQY
TRBV6-5,TRBJ1-4,ASSPGGLNEKLF
TRBV4-2,TRBJ2-1,ASSPRGLAGVISSYNEQF
TRBV28,TRBJ1-5,ASSPVTGLNQPQH
TRBV6-5,TRBJ2-2,ASRGYAGELF
TRBV7-9,TRBJ2-3,ASSLGGGALLDTQY
TRBV5-5,TRBJ2-2,ASSSHWTGWVELTGELF
TRBV19,TRBJ1-5,ASSHIPNSNQPQH
TRBV28,TRBJ2-1,ASSSPGRKNEQF
TRBV14,TRBJ2-5,ASSQGAGAITETQY
TRBV14,TRBJ2-5,ASSPHREGTQY
TRBV28,TRBJ2-7,ASSQPRGTGLNYEQY
TRBV15,TRBJ1-5,ATSRAAAGGPQH
TRBV7-2,TRBJ1-1,ATRSLRAQGTEAF